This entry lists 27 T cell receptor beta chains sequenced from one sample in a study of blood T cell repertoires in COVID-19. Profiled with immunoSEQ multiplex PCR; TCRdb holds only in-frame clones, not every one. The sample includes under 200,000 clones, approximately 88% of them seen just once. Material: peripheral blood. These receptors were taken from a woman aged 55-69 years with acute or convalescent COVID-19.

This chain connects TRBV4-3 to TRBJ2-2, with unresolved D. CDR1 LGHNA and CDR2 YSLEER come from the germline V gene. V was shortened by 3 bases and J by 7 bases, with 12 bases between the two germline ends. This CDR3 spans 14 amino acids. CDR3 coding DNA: TGCGCCAGCAGCCAGTTTTATGGCGGCGGGGAGCTGTTTTTT. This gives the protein CASSQFYGGGELFF.

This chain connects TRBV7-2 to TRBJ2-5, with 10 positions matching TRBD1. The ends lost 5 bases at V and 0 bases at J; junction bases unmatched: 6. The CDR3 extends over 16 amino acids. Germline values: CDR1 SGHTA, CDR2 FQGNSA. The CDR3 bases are TGTGCCAGCAGCGGACAGGGGGTGGGAAACCAAGAGACCCAGTACTTC. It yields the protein CASSGQGVGNQETQYF.

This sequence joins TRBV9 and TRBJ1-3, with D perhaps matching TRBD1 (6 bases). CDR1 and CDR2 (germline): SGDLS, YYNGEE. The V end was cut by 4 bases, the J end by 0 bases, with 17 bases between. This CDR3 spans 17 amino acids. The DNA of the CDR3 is TGTGCCAGCAGCCCCTTAGGGGGACCGCTCTCTGGAAACACCATATATTTT. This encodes CASSPLGGPLSGNTIYF.

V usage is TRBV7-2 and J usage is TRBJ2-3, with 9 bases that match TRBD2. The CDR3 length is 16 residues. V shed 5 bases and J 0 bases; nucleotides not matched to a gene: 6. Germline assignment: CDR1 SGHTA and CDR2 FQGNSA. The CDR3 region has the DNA TGTGCCAGCAGCCCCAGACTAGCGGCAAGCACAGATACGCAGTATTTT. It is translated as CASSPRLAASTDTQYF.

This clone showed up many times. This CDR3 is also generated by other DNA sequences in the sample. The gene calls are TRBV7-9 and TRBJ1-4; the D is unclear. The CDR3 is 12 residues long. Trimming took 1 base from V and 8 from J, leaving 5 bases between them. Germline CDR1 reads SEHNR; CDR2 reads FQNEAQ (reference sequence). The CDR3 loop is CASSLVSEKLFF. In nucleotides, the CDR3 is TGTGCCAGCAGCTTAGTTTCGGAAAAACTGTTTTTT. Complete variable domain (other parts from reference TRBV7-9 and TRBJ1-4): DTGVSQNPRHKITKRGQNVTFRCDPISEHNRLYWYRQTLGQGPEFLTYFQNEAQLEKSRLLSDRFSAERPKGSFSTLEIQRTEQGDSAMYLCASSLVSEKLFFGSGTQLSVL.

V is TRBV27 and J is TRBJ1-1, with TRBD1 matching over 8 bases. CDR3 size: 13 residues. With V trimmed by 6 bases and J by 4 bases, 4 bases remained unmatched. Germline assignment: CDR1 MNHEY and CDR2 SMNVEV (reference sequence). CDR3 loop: CASSLTGVTEAFF. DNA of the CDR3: TGTGCCAGCAGCCTGACAGGGGTCACTGAAGCTTTCTTT.

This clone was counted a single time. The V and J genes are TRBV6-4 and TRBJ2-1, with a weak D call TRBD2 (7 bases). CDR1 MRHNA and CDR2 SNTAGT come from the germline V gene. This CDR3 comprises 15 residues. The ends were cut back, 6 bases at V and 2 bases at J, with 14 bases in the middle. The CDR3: CASSQRGGPYNEQFF. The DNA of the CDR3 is TGTGCCAGCAGCCAAAGGGGGGGCCCCTACAATGAGCAGTTCTTC.

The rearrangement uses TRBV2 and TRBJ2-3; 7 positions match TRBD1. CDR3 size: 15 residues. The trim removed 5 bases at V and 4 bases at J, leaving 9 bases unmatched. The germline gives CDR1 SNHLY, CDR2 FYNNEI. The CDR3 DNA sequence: TGTGCCAGCAGTAGTCGACAGGGTAGCTCAGATACGCAGTATTTT. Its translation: CASSSRQGSSDTQYF.

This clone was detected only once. The DNA of the CDR3 is TGTGCCACCAGCATTGACTTAGGGAGCTACGAGCAGTACTTC. Its protein product is CATSIDLGSYEQYF. The chain combines TRBV15 with TRBJ2-7, with D possibly matching TRBD2 (5 bases). The V gene's germline CDR1 is LNHNV and CDR2 YYDKDF (reference sequence). The CDR3 sequence is 14 residues long. V lost 4 bases and J lost 3, with 13 bases in between.

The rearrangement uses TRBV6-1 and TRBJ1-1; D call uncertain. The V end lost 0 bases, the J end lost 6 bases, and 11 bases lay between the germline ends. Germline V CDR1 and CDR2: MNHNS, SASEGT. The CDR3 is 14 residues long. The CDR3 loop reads CASSEAPEGSEAFF. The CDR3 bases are TGTGCCAGCAGTGAAGCGCCCGAGGGCTCTGAAGCTTTCTTT.

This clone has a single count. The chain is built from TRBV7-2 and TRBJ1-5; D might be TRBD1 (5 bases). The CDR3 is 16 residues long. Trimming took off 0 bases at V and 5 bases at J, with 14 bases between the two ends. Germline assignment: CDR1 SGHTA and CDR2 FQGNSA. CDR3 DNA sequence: TGTGCCAGCAGCTTAGCTGTGGGGCAGCACCATCAGCCCCAGCATTTT. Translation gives CASSLAVGQHHQPQHF.

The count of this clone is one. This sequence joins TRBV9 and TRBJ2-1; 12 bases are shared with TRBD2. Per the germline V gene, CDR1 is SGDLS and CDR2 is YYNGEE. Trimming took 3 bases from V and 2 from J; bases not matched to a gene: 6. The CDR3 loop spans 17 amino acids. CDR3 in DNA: TGTGCCAGCAGCGCCTCTACTAGCGGGGGGACCTACAATGAGCAGTTCTTC. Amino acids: CASSASTSGGTYNEQFF.

CDR3 nucleotides: TGTGCCAGTAGTGCGGGCCGGGGGGTCGTCCACGAGCAGTACTTC. Residues: CASSAGRGVVHEQYF. This sequence joins TRBV19 and TRBJ2-7; 7 bases map to TRBD2. This CDR3 is built from 15 residues. Germline V CDR1 and CDR2: LNHDA, SQIVND (reference sequence). V was clipped by 5 bases and J by 5 bases; unmatched bases: 12. The complete variable domain, with remaining parts taken from reference TRBV19 and TRBJ2-7, reads DGGITQSPKYLFRKEGQNVTLSCEQNLNHDAMYWYRQDPGQGLRLIYYSQIVNDFQKGDIAEGYSVSREKKESFPLTVTSAQKNPTAFYLCASSAGRGVVHEQYFGPGTRLTVT.

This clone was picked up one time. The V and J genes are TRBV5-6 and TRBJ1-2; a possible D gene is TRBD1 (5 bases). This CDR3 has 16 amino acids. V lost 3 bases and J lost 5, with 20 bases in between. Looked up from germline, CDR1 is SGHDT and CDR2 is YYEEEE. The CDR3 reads CASSSTARLGGYGYTF. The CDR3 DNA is TGTGCCAGCAGCTCGACGGCACGGCTCGGGGGGTATGGCTACACCTTC. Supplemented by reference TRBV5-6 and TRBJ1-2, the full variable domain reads DAGVTQSPTHLIKTRGQQVTLRCSPKSGHDTVSWYQQALGQGPQFIFQYYEEEERQRGNFPDRFSGHQFPNYSSELNVNALLLGDSALYLCASSSTARLGGYGYTFGSGTRLTVV.

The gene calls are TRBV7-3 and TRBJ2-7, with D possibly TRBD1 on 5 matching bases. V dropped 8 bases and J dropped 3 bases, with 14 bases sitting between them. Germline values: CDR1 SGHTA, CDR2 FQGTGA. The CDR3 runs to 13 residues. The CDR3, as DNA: TGTGCCAGCGACTCGAATGACAGCTACGAGCAGTACTTC. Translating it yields CASDSNDSYEQYF.

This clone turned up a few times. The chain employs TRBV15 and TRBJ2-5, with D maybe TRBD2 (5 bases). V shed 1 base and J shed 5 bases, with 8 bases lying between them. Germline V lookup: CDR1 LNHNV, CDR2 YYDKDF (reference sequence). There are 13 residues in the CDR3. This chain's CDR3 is CATSRGAVETQYF. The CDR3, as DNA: TGTGCCACCAGCAGAGGAGCGGTTGAGACCCAGTACTTC.

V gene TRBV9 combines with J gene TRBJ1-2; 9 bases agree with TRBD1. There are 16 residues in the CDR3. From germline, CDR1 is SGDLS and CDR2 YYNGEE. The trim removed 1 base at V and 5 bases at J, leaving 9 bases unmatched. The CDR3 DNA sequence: TGTGCCAGCAGCGTAAGGGATGCGGGACAGGGATATGGCTACACCTTC. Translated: CASSVRDAGQGYGYTF.

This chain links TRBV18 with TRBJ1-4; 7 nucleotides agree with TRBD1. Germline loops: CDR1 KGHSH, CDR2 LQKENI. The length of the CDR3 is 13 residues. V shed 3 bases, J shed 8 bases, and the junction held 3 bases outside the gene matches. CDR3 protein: CASSPTGNEKLFF. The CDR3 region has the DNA TGTGCCAGCTCACCGACAGGGAACGAAAAACTGTTTTTT.

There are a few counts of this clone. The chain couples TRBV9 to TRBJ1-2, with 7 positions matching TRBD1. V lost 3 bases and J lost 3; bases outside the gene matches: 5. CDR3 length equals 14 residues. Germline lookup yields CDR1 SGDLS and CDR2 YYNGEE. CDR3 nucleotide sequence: TGTGCCAGCAGCGCAACCGGGACAGACTATGGCTACACCTTC. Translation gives CASSATGTDYGYTF.

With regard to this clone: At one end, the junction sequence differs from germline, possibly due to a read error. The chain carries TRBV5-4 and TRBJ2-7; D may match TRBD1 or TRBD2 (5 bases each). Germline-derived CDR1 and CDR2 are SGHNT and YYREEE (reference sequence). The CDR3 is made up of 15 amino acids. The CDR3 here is CASSLGTGISYEQYF. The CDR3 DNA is TGTGCCAGCAGTTTGGGGACCGGGATATCCTACGAGCAGTACTTC.

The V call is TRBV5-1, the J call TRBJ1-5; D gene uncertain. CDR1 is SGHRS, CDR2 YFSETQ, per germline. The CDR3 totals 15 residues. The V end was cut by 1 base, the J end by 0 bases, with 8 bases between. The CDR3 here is CASSLSAGSNQPQHF. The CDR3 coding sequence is TGCGCCAGCAGCTTGAGCGCCGGTAGCAATCAGCCCCAGCATTTT.

The CDR3 DNA reads as TGTGCCAGCAGCCCCCTCCGTTCCAAAAACATTCAGTACTTC. Its translation is CASSPLRSKNIQYF. V gene TRBV28 combines with J gene TRBJ2-4; D remains unclear. V lost 6 bases and J 2 bases, leaving 11 bases between the germline ends. Per germline, CDR1 MDHEN and CDR2 SYDVKM. This CDR3 has 14 amino acids.

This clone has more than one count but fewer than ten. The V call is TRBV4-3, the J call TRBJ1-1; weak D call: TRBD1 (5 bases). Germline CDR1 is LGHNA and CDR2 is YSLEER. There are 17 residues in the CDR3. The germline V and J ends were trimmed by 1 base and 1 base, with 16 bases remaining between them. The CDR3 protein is CASSQGTAGRRNTEAFF. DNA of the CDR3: TGCGCCAGCAGCCAAGGGACGGCGGGACGAAGGAACACTGAAGCTTTCTTT.

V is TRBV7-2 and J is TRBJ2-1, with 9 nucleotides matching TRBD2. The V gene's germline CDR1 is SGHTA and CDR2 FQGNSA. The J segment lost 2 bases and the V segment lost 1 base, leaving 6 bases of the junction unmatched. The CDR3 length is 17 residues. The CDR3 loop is CASSLGSSGGAYNEQFF. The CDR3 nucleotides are TGTGCCAGCAGCTTAGGGAGTAGCGGGGGAGCCTACAATGAGCAGTTCTTC.

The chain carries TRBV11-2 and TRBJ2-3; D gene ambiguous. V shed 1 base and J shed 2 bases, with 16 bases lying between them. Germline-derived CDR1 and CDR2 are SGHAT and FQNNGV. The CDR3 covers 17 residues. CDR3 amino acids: CASSLALPLTPTDTQYF. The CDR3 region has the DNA TGTGCCAGCAGCTTAGCTCTTCCTCTAACCCCCACAGATACGCAGTATTTT.

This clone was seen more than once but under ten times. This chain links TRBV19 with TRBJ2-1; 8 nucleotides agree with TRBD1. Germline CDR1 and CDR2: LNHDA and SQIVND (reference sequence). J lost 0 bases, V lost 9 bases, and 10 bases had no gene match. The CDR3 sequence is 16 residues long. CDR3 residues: CASSLWTGPSYNEQFF. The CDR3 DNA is TGTGCCAGCAGTTTATGGACAGGGCCCTCCTACAATGAGCAGTTCTTC.

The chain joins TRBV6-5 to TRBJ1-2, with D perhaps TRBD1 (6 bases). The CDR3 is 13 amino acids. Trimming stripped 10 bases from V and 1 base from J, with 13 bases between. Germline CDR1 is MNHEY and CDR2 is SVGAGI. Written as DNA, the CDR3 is TGTGCCACAGGGGAAGTCCTTAACTATGGCTACACCTTC. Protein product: CATGEVLNYGYTF.